The clone carrying this T cell receptor beta chain has just one count. Method: immunoSEQ multiplex PCR; TCRdb's copy keeps in-frame clones and lacks some. The table has some 1,400,000 clones, roughly 97% seen once. The data were taken from a study of shared clonotypes between healthy human individuals. Background on the study: Each donor's CD8 memory used one plate, CD8 naive two, each CD4 subset three.

The sequencing input was naive CD4+ T cells sorted from blood. The subset here: CD45RA+ positively selected. This clonotype originated in a man aged 30-40 years in good health.

As DNA, the CDR3 is TGTGCCAGCCGTACAGGTATAGATCAGCCCCAGCATTTT. Translation: CASRTGIDQPQHF. The chain couples TRBV2 to TRBJ1-5; tentative D call: TRBD1 (5 bases). Between the trimmed V and J ends, which lost 8 bases and 5 bases, there was a span of 13 bases. This CDR3 region has 13 residues. Germline CDR1 SNHLY, CDR2 FYNNEI.